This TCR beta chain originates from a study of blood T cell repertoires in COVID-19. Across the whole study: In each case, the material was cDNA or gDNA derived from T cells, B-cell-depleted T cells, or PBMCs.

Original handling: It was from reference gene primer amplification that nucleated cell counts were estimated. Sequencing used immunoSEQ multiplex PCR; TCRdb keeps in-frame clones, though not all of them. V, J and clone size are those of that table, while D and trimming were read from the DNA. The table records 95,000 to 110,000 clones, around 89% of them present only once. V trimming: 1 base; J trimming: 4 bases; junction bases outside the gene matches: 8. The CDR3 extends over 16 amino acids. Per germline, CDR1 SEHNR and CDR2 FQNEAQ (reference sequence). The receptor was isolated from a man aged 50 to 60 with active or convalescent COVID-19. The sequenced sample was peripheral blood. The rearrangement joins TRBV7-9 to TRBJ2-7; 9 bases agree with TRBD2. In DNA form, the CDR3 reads TGTGCCAGCAGCTTAGAGGGTAGCGGGAGAGGGTACGAGCAGTACTTC. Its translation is CASSLEGSGRGYEQYF. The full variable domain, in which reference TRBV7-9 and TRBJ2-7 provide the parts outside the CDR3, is DTGVSQNPRHKITKRGQNVTFRCDPISEHNRLYWYRQTLGQGPEFLTYFQNEAQLEKSRLLSDRFSAERPKGSFSTLEIQRTEQGDSAMYLCASSLEGSGRGYEQYFGPGTRLTVT.